This T cell receptor beta chain was captured in a study of a mutant IDH1 vaccine in newly diagnosed glioma. In the study overall: Previous care, which was radiotherapy, temozolomide, or both, most often involved both.

As for this clone: Its antigen is still unknown.

Time point reported: week 11, during vaccination. In every dose of vaccine, 300 ug of mutant IDH1 20-mer peptide was given alongside topical imiquimod. Sequenced by immunoSEQ multiplex PCR; TCRdb stores in-frame clones only, minus some. The sample lists about 67,000 clones, 89% occurring once. Trimming at V came to 4 bases and at J to 0 bases, leaving 6 bases not matched to a gene. CDR3 length: 16 amino acids. Germline CDR1 reads MDHEN; CDR2 reads SYDVKM. The chain uses TRBV28 and TRBJ2-1, with 7 nucleotides matching TRBD2. This clonotype originated in a middle-aged man with glioma. Sequencing was performed on PBMCs, taken from a glioma patient whose treatment included an IDH1 peptide vaccine. CDR3 in DNA: TGTGCCAGCAGTTCTGCGGGGGTCAGCTCCTACAATGAGCAGTTCTTC. Amino acids: CASSSAGVSSYNEQFF.